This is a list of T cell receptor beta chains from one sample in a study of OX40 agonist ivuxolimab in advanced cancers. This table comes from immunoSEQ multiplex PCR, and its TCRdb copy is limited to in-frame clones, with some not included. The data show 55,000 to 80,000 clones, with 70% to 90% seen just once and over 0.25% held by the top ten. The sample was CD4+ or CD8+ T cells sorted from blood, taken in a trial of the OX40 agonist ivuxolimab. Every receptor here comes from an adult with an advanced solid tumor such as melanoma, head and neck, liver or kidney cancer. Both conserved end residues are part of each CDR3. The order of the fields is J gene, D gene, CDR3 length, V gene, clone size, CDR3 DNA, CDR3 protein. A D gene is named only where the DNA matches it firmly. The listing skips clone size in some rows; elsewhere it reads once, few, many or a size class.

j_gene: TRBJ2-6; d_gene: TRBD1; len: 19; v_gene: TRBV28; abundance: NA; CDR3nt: TGTGCCAGCAAAACTAAGACCGGGACAGGGAGCTCTGGGGCCAACGTCCTGACTTTC; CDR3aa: CASKTKTGTGSSGANVLTF
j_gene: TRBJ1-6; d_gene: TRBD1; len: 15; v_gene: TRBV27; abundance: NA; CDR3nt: TGTGCCAGCAGGGCGGACAGGGTTGATAATTCACCCCTCCACTTT; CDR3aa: CASRADRVDNSPLHF
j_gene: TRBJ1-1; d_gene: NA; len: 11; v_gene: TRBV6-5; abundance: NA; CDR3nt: TGTGCCAGCACCCAGGGGTTGGAAGCTTTCTTT; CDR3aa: CASTQGLEAFF
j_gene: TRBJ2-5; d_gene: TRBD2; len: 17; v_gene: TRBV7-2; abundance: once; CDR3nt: TGTGCCAGCAGCTTAAAGCCTAGCGGATATACCACGGAGACCCAGTACTTC; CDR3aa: CASSLKPSGYTTETQYF
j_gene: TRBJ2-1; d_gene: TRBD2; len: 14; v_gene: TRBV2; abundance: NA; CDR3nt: TGTGCCAGCAGACTAGCGGGAGAAAACAATGAGCAGTTCTTC; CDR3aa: CASRLAGENNEQFF
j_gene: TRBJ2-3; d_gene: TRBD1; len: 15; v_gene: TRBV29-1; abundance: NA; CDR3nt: TGCAGCGTTCGTTATCAGGGGGCGTTAACAGATACGCAGTATTTT; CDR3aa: CSVRYQGALTDTQYF
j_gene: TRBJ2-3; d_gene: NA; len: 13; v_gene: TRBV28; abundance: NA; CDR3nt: TGTGCCAGCAGTTTCGGTGGCACAGATACGCAGTATTTT; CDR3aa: CASSFGGTDTQYF
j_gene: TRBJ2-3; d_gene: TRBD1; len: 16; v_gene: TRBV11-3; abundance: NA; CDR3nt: TGTGCCAGCAGCTCAGGGACAGGGGGCCCCACAGATACGCAGTATTTT; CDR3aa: CASSSGTGGPTDTQYF
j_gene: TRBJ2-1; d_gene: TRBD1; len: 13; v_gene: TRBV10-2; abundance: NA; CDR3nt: TGCGCCAGCAGGGACAGGGGGTTTAATGAGCAGTTCTTC; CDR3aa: CASRDRGFNEQFF
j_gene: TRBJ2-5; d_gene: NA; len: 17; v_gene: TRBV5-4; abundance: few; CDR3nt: TGTGCCAGCAGCTGGGCGGGTACGGGTAAGGGTACGGAGACCCAGTACTTC; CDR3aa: CASSWAGTGKGTETQYF
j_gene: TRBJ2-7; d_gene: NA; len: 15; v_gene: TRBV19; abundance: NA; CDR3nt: TGTGCCAGTAGTAGAGACCGGGACGGTGACTACGAGCAGTACTTC; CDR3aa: CASSRDRDGDYEQYF
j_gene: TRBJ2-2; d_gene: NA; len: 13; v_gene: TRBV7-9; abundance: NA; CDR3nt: TGTGCCAGCAGCCGGGGCGGGACCGGGGAGCTGTTTTTT; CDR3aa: CASSRGGTGELFF
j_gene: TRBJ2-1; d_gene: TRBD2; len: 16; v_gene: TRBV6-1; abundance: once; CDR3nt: TGTGCCAGCAGTGAAAGCAAACTAGCGTTCGGCAATGAGCAGTTCTTC; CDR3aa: CASSESKLAFGNEQFF
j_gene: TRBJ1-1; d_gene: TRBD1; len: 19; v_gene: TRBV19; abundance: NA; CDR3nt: TGTGCCAGTAGGCGGGACAGGGGTAATTGGGTAGGTTTTGACACTGAAGCTTTCTTT; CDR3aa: CASRRDRGNWVGFDTEAFF
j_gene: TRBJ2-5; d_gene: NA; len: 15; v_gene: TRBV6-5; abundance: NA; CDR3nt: TGTGCCAGCAGTTGGGCCGAGGGGAACCAAGAGACCCAGTACTTC; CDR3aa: CASSWAEGNQETQYF
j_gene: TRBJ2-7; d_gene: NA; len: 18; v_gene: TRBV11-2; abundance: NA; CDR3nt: TGTGCCAGCAGCTTGGCGGACCCCAGGGCCAACCCCTCCGGCGAGCAGTACTTC; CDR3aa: CASSLADPRANPSGEQYF
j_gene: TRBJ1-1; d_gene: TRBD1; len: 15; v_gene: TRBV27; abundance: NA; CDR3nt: TGTGCCAGCACCGCCGGGACAGTTATGAACACTGAAGCTTTCTTT; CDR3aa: CASTAGTVMNTEAFF
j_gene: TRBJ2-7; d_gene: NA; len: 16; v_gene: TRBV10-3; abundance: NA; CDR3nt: TGTGCCATCACCTCTTTGGCCGGGGGCGAGGCCTACGAGCAGTACTTC; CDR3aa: CAITSLAGGEAYEQYF
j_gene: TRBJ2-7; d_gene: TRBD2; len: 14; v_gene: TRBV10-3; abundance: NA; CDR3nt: TGTGCCATCAGTAAAGCGGGAAGCACCTACGAGCAGTACTTC; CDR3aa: CAISKAGSTYEQYF
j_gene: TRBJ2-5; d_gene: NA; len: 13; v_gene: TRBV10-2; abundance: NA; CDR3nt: TGCGCCAGCAGTGTGAGAACCCGGGACACCCAGTACTTC; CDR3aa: CASSVRTRDTQYF
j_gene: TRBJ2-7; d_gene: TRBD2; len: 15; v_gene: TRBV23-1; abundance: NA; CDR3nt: TGCGCCAGCAGTCGATGGAAGCGGGAGCTCTACGAGCAGTACTTC; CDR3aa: CASSRWKRELYEQYF
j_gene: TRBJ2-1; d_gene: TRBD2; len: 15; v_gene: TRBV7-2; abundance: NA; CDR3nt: TGTGCCAGCAGCTTTGGGGCTAGCGGGAGTCGGGAGCAGTTCTTC; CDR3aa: CASSFGASGSREQFF
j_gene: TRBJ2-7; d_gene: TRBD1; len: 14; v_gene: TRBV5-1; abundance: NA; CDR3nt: TGCGCCAGCAGCTGGGACAGGGGACCCTACGAGCAGTACTTC; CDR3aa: CASSWDRGPYEQYF
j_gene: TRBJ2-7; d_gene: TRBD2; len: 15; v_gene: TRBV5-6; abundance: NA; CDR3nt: TGTGCCAGCAGCTTGTCTAGCGGGAGTTCCTTCGAGCAGTACTTC; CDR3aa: CASSLSSGSSFEQYF
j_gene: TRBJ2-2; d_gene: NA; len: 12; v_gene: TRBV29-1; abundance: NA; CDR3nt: TGCAGCGTGAAAAGGGGAACCGGGGAGCTGTTTTTT; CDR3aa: CSVKRGTGELFF
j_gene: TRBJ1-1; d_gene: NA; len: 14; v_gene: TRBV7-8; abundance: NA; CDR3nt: TGTGCCAGCAGCCCCGATTGGGGTCGCACTGAAGCTTTCTTT; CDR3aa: CASSPDWGRTEAFF
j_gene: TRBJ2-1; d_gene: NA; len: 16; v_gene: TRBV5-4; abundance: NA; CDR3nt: TGTGCCAGCAGCTTGCACGGAGGCCTCTCCTACAATGAGCAGTTCTTC; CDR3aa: CASSLHGGLSYNEQFF
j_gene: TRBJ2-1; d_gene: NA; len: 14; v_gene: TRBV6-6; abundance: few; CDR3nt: TGTGCCAGCAGCCGGACTACCTCTAGGAATGAGCAGTTCTTC; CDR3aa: CASSRTTSRNEQFF
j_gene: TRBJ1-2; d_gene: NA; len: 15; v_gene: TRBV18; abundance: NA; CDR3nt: TGTGCCAGCTCACACACGGACAGAACCCTCTTCGGCTACACCTTC; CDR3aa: CASSHTDRTLFGYTF
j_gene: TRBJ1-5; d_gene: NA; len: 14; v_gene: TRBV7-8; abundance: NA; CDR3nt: TGTGCCAGCAGCCCTAGGGTTACCAATCAGCCCCAGCATTTT; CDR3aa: CASSPRVTNQPQHF
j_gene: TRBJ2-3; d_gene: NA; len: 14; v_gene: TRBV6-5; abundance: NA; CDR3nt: TGTGCCAGCAAACTCGGATCGGGCACAGATACGCAGTATTTT; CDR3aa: CASKLGSGTDTQYF
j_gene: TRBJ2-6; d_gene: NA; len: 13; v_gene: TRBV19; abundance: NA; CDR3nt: TGTGCCAGTAGTAACTCTGGGGCCAACGTCCTGACTTTC; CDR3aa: CASSNSGANVLTF
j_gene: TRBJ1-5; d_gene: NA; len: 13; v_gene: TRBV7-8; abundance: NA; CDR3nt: TGTGCCAGCAGCTTAGGATTGAAGGGGCCCCAGCATTTT; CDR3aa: CASSLGLKGPQHF
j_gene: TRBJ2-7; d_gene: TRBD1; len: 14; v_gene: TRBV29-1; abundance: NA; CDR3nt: TGCAGCGTTGCGGGTAGGACAGGCTCCTACGAGCAGTACTTC; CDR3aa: CSVAGRTGSYEQYF
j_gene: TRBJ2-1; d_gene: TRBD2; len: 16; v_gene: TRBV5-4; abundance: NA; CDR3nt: TGTGCCAGCAGCTCACCCGGGACTAGCGGGAGGGGGGAGCAGTTCTTC; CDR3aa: CASSSPGTSGRGEQFF
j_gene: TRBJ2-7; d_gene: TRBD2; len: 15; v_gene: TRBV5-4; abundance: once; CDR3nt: TGTGCCAGCAGCTCCGCGCTAGCGGGAGTGAACGAGCAGTACTTC; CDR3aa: CASSSALAGVNEQYF
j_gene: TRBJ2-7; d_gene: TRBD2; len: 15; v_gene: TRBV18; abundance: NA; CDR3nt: TGTGCCAGCTCACCCACTAGCGGGAGTTCCAACGAGCAGTACTTC; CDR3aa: CASSPTSGSSNEQYF
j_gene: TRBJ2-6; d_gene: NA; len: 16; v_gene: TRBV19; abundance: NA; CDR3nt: TGTGCCAGTAGTATAGGAACTAACTCTGGGGCCAACGTCCTGACTTTC; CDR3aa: CASSIGTNSGANVLTF
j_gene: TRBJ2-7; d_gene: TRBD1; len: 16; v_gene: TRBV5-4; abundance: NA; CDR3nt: TGTGCCAGCAGCTTGGCCAACAGGGGAACTAGCTACGAGCAGTACTTC; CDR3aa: CASSLANRGTSYEQYF
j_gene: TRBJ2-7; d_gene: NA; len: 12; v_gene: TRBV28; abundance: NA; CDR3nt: TGTGCCAGCAGTTTACAGGCTTACGAGCAGTACTTC; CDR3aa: CASSLQAYEQYF
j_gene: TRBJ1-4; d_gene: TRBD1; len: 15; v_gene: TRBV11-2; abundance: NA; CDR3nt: TGTGCCAGCAGCTCCCGGAGTACAGGGGGGGCGGAACTGTTTTTT; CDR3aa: CASSSRSTGGAELFF
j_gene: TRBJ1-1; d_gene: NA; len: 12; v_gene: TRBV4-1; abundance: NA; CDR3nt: TGCGCCAGCAGCCAAGACGGGCAGAAAGCTTTCTTT; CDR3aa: CASSQDGQKAFF
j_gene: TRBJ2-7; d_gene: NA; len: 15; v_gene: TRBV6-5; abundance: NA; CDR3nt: TGTGCCAGCAGTTACTCGAGCCCTAGCGCCGGCGAGCAGTACTTC; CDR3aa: CASSYSSPSAGEQYF
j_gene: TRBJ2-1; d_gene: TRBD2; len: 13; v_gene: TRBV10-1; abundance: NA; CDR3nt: TGCGCCAGCAGTGAGTCTCTAGCGGGGCGGCAGTTCTTC; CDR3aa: CASSESLAGRQFF
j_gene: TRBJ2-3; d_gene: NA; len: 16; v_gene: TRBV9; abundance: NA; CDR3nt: TGTGCCAGCAGCGTAGGTGGGGGAGTTGGCCCAGATACGCAGTATTTT; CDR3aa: CASSVGGGVGPDTQYF
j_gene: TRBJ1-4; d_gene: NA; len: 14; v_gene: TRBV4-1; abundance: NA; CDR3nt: TGCGCCAGCAGCCAAGCTTTTCCAGTAGAAAAACTGTTTTTT; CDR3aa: CASSQAFPVEKLFF
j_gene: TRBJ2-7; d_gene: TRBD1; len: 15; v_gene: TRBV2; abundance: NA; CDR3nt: TGTGCCAGCAACCTCGGACAGGATGGCTCCTACGAGCAGTACTTC; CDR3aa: CASNLGQDGSYEQYF
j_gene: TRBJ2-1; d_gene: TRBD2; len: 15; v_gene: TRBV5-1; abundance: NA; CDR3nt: TGCGCCAGCAGCTTGGATGGGACTAGCCCGGATGAGCAGTTCTTC; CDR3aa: CASSLDGTSPDEQFF
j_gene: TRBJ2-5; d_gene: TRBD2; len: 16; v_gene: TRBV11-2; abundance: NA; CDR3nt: TGTGCCAGCAGCCGACGACTAGCGGGAGGAGGAGAGACCCAGTACTTC; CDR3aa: CASSRRLAGGGETQYF
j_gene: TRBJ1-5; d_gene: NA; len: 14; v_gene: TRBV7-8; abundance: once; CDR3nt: TGTGCCAGCAGTCCATCTTATAGCAATCAGCCCCAGCATTTT; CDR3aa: CASSPSYSNQPQHF
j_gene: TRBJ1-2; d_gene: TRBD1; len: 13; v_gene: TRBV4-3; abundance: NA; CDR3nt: TGCGCCAGCAGCCACCGGGACAGGGGTGGCTACACCTTC; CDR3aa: CASSHRDRGGYTF